Reported below is one TCR beta chain. The antigen is undetermined. This sample was taken from a study of cytomegalovirus exposure and HLA in healthy donors. Study results and limitations: Evidence from a later analysis indicated that most CMV-associated TCR beta chains looked HLA-restricted. Exclusion applied to some V segments, including TRBV6-2 and TRBV6-3, as they were indistinguishable. According to an earlier analysis, most TCR beta V segments yielded productive rearrangements about 90% or about 30% of the time. A link between a missense DCLRE1C variant and TCR beta V- and J-gene trimming emerged from a later analysis.

CDR1 SGDLS and CDR2 YYNGEE come from the germline V gene. Deletions cut 1 base from V and 6 bases from J, with 14 bases between. The CDR3 length is 14 residues. Primers included in the PCR were 60 Vbeta and 13 Jbeta primers. Clones were read by immunoSEQ multiplex PCR, and TCRdb kept only the in-frame ones, dropping some. In the table there are approximately 100,000 clones, roughly 74% of which are singletons. The V gene is TRBV9, the J gene TRBJ2-7; weak D call: TRBD2 (6 bases). What was sequenced was PBMCs. This sequence was found in a woman between 40 and 55 years old in good health and CMV-seronegative. The DNA of the CDR3 is TGTGCCAGCAGCGTAAGGCGGGAAGGATTCGAGCAGTACTTC. Protein product: CASSVRREGFEQYF. Full variable domain (rest looked up from reference TRBV9 and TRBJ2-7): DSGVTQTPKHLITATGQRVTLRCSPRSGDLSVYWYQQSLDQGLQFLIQYYNGEERAKGNILERFSAQQFPDLHSELNLSSLELGDSALYFCASSVRREGFEQYFGPGTRLTVT.